This TCR beta chain appears in the sequencing data of a study of beta chain features in type 1 diabetes. In the study overall: Cell yields, gender and age were similar in healthy donors and patients.

The investigators reverse transcribed all of the isolated RNA, so they sequenced expressed TCRB transcripts. Assay used: immunoSEQ multiplex PCR; TCRdb lists only in-frame clones, some missing. The sample shows 250,000 to 350,000 clones, 14% of them seen only once. The CDR3 is 14 residues long. Germline V gene sequence: CDR1 SGHDN, CDR2 FVKESK. V was clipped by 5 bases and J by 4 bases, with 14 bases between them. The V gene is TRBV14, the J gene TRBJ1-2; the D is unclear. Sequencing was carried out using central memory CD4+ T cells from blood. This receptor was obtained from a man under 40 in good health. This CDR3 is CASSDQAMGYGYTF. In nucleotides, the CDR3 is TGTGCCAGCAGCGACCAAGCAATGGGCTATGGCTACACCTTC. The variable domain in full, completed from reference TRBV14 and TRBJ1-2, reads EAGVTQFPSHSVIEKGQTVTLRCDPISGHDNLYWYRRVMGKEIKFLLHFVKESKQDESGMPNNRFLAERTGGTYSTLKVQPAELEDSGVYFCASSDQAMGYGYTFGSGTRLTVV.